The source of this T cell receptor (beta chain) is a study of early T cells in non-severe SARS-CoV-2 infection. This clonotype has at least ten counts. Using its own MiXCR run on the 5' RACE reads, TCRdb lists one record per CDR3 protein. Found here are around 77,000 distinct CDR3 sequences, approximately 12% of them singletons; the top ten hold roughly a sixth. The ends were cut back, 5 bases at V and 6 bases at J, with 8 bases in the middle. The germline V gene has CDR1 SGHVS and CDR2 FNYEAQ. The CDR3 totals 12 residues. V usage is TRBV7-6 and J usage is TRBJ2-1; D is unclear. Sequences were derived from whole blood, sampled at baseline. The sequence came from an adult who was a healthcare worker with PCR-confirmed SARS-CoV-2 infection or an uninfected control (not recorded which). The donor label of this sample is uncertain. In DNA form, the CDR3 reads TGTGCCAGCAGCCCTAATGGCAATGAGCAGTTCTTC. This codes for CASSPNGNEQFF.